Each of the 10 T cell receptor beta chains below was sequenced from the same sample in a study of naive and memory T cell subsets (dated by TCRdb to the late 2010s). Using 3' ligation of a UMI-containing oligonucleotide to TCR cDNA, the study laid out a robust and sensitive protocol to amplify, sequence and analyze TCRs. The library came from 5' RACE. Reads for this sample came from an Illumina MiSeq. The ligated cDNA was amplified by four rounds of PCR, in which nested alpha and beta constant region primers were used together with the SP2 primer. TCRdb redid the processing of the public reads, applying fastp at Q25 and MiXCR, and retained in-frame beta chains. Here each entry gathers all rows of one CDR3 protein and keeps the most common genes and DNA. The sample table lists more than 55,000 distinct CDR3 sequences, 7.6% of them with a count of one. The ten largest clonotypes hold around 9.8% of the sample.

These receptors all come from a female donor in good health.

The J gene is TRBJ2-1, the V gene TRBV5-4; D is uncertain. V gave up 4 bases and J gave up 6 bases, with 11 bases separating them. CDR1 is SGHNT and CDR2 is YYREEE in the germline V gene (reference sequence). The CDR3 covers 13 residues. The CDR3 DNA sequence: TGTGCCAGCAGCGTGTCGGATCGCAATGAGCAGTTCTTC. This translates into CASSVSDRNEQFF. Supplemented by reference TRBV5-4 and TRBJ2-1, the full variable domain reads ETGVTQSPTHLIKTRGQQVTLRCSSQSGHNTVSWYQQALGQGPQFIFQYYREEENGRGNFPPRFSGLQFPNYSSELNVNALELDDSALYLCASSVSDRNEQFFGPGTRLTVL.

This clonotype was counted at least ten times. This sequence joins TRBV19 and TRBJ1-1, with 8 bases fitting TRBD1. V shed 6 bases and J 3 bases; nucleotides not matched to a gene: 12. The CDR3 runs 16 residues. The germline CDR1 and CDR2 sequences are LNHDA and SQIVND (reference sequence). The CDR3 region is CASSKGQGRGYTEAFF. The CDR3 DNA sequence: TGTGCCAGTAGCAAAGGACAGGGTCGGGGTTACACTGAAGCTTTCTTT.

The gene calls are TRBV18 and TRBJ2-7; possibly TRBD2 for D (6 bases). CDR3 size: 15 residues. Per the germline V gene, CDR1 is KGHSH and CDR2 is LQKENI. The V end lost 5 bases, the J end lost 0 bases, and 14 bases lay between the germline ends. For the CDR3, the DNA is TGTGCCAGCTCAGAGGGACTTACCAGCTCCTACGAGCAGTACTTC. Its protein product is CASSEGLTSSYEQYF. Using reference TRBV18 and TRBJ2-7 for the parts outside the CDR3, the full variable domain is NAGVMQNPRHLVRRRGQEARLRCSPMKGHSHVYWYRQLPEEGLKFMVYLQKENIIDESGMPKERFSAEFPKEGPSILRIQQVVRGDSAAYFCASSEGLTSSYEQYFGPGTRLTVT.

This clonotype was seen ten or more times. The chain recombines TRBV27 with TRBJ1-4, with D unresolved. The germline V gene has CDR1 MNHEY and CDR2 SMNVEV (reference sequence). The V end was cut by 9 bases, the J end by 8 bases, with 16 bases between. CDR3 length: 13 amino acids. CDR3: CASGYGTREKLFF. The CDR3 DNA sequence: TGTGCCAGTGGATATGGAACTCGAGAAAAACTGTTTTTT.

This clonotype was counted ten times or more. V usage is TRBV9 and J usage is TRBJ1-3, with no clear D. The germline V gene has CDR1 SGDLS and CDR2 YYNGEE. Trimming left V 3 bases short and J 0 bases short, with 7 bases between. The CDR3 totals 14 residues. CDR3 DNA: TGTGCCAGCAGCGGTCCCACCTCTGGAAACACCATATATTTT. It specifies CASSGPTSGNTIYF. Full variable domain (outside the CDR3, taken from reference TRBV9 and TRBJ1-3): DSGVTQTPKHLITATGQRVTLRCSPRSGDLSVYWYQQSLDQGLQFLIQYYNGEERAKGNILERFSAQQFPDLHSELNLSSLELGDSALYFCASSGPTSGNTIYFGEGSWLTVV.

The chain recombines TRBV6-2 or TRBV6-3 with TRBJ2-1, with TRBD2 identical over 14 bases. CDR3 length: 16 amino acids. In germline, CDR1 is MNHEY, CDR2 SVGEGT. V was pared by 6 bases and J by 7 bases, with 8 bases of the junction left unmatched. CDR3 in amino acids: CASSPRTSGGYNEQFF. The CDR3 DNA reads TGTGCCAGCAGCCCCCGGACTAGCGGGGGGTATAATGAGCAGTTCTTC.

The chain employs TRBV7-2 and TRBJ2-5, with 9 bases fitting TRBD2. Germline loops: CDR1 SGHTA, CDR2 FQGNSA. V trimming: 5 bases; J trimming: 9 bases; junction bases outside the gene matches: 16. The CDR3 covers 16 residues. The DNA for the CDR3 is TGTGCCAGCAGCCCCCTTACGAGCGGGGGGCTCTCGGCCCAGTACTTC. Protein: CASSPLTSGGLSAQYF.

This clonotype showed up many times. The J gene is TRBJ1-3, the V gene TRBV13; weak D call: TRBD1 (5 bases). The CDR3 loop spans 14 amino acids. Per germline, CDR1 PRHDT and CDR2 FYEKMQ (reference sequence). Trimming removed 1 base at V and 2 bases at J, with 6 bases between. CDR3 amino acids: CASSLVGAGNTIYF. The CDR3 DNA reads TGTGCCAGCAGCTTAGTGGGGGCTGGAAACACCATATATTTT.

Many counts were recorded for this clonotype. V usage is TRBV2 and J usage is TRBJ1-6; 9 nucleotides line up with TRBD1. With 6 bases clipped from V and 10 bases from J, the junction kept 7 bases outside the gene matches. The germline CDR1 and CDR2 sequences are SNHLY and FYNNEI. The CDR3 totals 14 residues. The CDR3 sequence is CASRGDRVPSPLHF. In DNA form, the CDR3 reads TGTGCCAGCAGAGGGGACAGGGTTCCGTCACCCCTCCACTTT.

The CDR3 spells CATSTDSGNTIYF. CDR3 sequence (DNA): TGTGCCACTTCAACTGACTCTGGAAACACCATATATTTT. The genes are TRBV6-6 and TRBJ1-3; unclear D gene. V lost 10 bases to trimming and J lost 0 bases, with 10 bases between them. The CDR3 length is 13 residues. Germline V gene lookup returns CDR1 MNHNY and CDR2 SVGAGI (reference sequence).